The T cell receptor (beta chain) described here comes from a study of Graves' ophthalmopathy and Graves' hyperthyroidism. Transcripts of RNA were the source for amplifying TCR beta CDR3 regions. Following a first-round RT-PCR that used HTBI primers, a second-round multiplex PCR was carried out. Using its own MiXCR run on the multiplex PCR reads, TCRdb lists one record per CDR3 protein. The table records about 590,000 distinct CDR3 sequences, less than 45% of them present only once. Whole-study results and caveats: Distinction of ophthalmopathy from stable hyperthyroidism by a 13-signature model reached 85% to 90% sensitivity and approximately 81% specificity.

Germline V gene lookup returns CDR1 SQVTM and CDR2 ANQGSEA. The CDR3 loop spans 15 amino acids. V was pared by 5 bases and J by 0 bases, with 8 bases of the junction left unmatched. Concerning this clonotype: Its antigen is currently unknown.

The clonotype was recovered from an adult man with Graves' hyperthyroidism. This chain joins TRBV29-1 and TRBJ1-1; 8 bases align to TRBD1. Sequencing input: peripheral blood or thyroid tissue (not recorded which). The CDR3 sequence: CSVRGAGGLNTEAFF. In nucleotides, the CDR3 is TGCAGCGTTCGTGGGGCAGGGGGCTTGAACACTGAAGCTTTCTTT.